This T cell receptor beta chain derives from a study of human T cells and chemical hapten exposure. Via MiXCR, TCRdb re-called the RACE reads, giving one row per CDR3 protein. The data contain roughly 51,000 distinct CDR3 sequences, over 9% of them singletons. The time point is: pre-sensitization, week 0. Treatment in this sample: therapeutic diphenylcyclopropenone sensitization with weekly scalp DPC. The study enrolled 18 to 70-year-old alopecia patients suitable for DPC. This clonotype was recorded a few times. This sample comprised whole blood, obtained in connection with sensitization to the hapten diphenylcyclopropenone (DPC). The TCR comes from a man aged 35-49 years with alopecia areata. Some clones in this sample may be carry-over from other donors' samples.

The DNA for the CDR3 is TGTGCCAGCTCACCGGACAGGGGTTCCTACGAGCAGTACTTC. It codes for CASSPDRGSYEQYF. The chain has TRBV18 and TRBJ2-7; 9 positions agree with TRBD1. Germline loops: CDR1 KGHSH, CDR2 LQKENI. The CDR3 is made up of 14 amino acids. J was trimmed by 1 base and V by 3 bases; bases with no gene match: 1.